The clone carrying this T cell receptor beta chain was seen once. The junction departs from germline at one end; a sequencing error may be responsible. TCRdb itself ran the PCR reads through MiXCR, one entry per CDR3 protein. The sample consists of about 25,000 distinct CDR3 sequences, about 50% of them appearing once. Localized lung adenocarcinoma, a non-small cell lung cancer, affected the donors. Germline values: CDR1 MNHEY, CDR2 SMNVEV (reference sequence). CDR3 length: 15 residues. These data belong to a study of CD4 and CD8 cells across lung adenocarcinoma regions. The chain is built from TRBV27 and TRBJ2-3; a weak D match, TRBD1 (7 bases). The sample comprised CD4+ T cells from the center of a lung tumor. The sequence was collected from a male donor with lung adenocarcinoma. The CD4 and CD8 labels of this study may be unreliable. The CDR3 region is CAAGLGGRSTDTQYF. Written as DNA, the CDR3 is TGTGCCGCGGGGCTAGGGGGCCGTTCCACAGATACCCAGTATTTC.